The subject of this entry is one TCR beta chain. Its antigen is currently unknown. The sample comes from a study of shared clonotypes between healthy human individuals. Method: immunoSEQ multiplex PCR; TCRdb's copy keeps in-frame clones and lacks some. The profile shows around 2,000,000 clones, 95% of them singletons. Germline assignment: CDR1 LGHNA and CDR2 YSLEER. The CDR3 runs to 14 residues. The V gene lost 1 base and the J gene lost 7 bases, with 11 bases spanning the gap. Points from the study as a whole: It was observed that roughly 5.5% of naive CD4 clonotypes were shared across several donors.

The TCR sequence derives from a man between 18 and 35 years old in good health. The chain recombines TRBV4-3 with TRBJ2-1; no clear D. The sequencing input was naive CD4+ T cells sorted from blood. This sample's subset: CD45RA+ positively selected. In DNA form, the CDR3 reads TGCGCCAGCAGCCAAGCGCCGGTCGGGAATGAGCAGTTCTTC. This gives the protein CASSQAPVGNEQFF.